Following are 32 T cell receptor beta chains from one sample sequenced in a study of early T cells in non-severe SARS-CoV-2 infection. TCRdb recomputed calls from the 5' RACE reads with MiXCR, one row per CDR3 protein. The sample shows about 70,000 distinct CDR3 sequences, around 12% of them seen only once. Sequenced input: whole blood. The receptors derive from an adult who was a healthcare worker with PCR-confirmed SARS-CoV-2 infection or an uninfected control (not recorded which).

This clonotype was counted ten times or more. The rearrangement uses TRBV28 and TRBJ1-1; no firm D call. The germline V gene has CDR1 MDHEN and CDR2 SYDVKM. The CDR3 runs 14 residues. V was clipped by 2 bases and J by 0 bases, with 7 bases between them. CDR3 bases: TGTGCCAGCAGTTTACCGGCGATGAACACTGAAGCTTTCTTT. Translation: CASSLPAMNTEAFF. Full variable domain (rest looked up from reference TRBV28 and TRBJ1-1): DVKVTQSSRYLVKRTGEKVFLECVQDMDHENMFWYRQDPGLGLRLIYFSYDVKMKEKGDIPEGYSVSREKKERFSLILESASTNQTSMYLCASSLPAMNTEAFFGQGTRLTVV.

The sample holds a few counts of this clonotype. The genes are TRBV29-1 and TRBJ1-6; TRBD1 is a possible D gene (6 bases). The CDR3 is 14 amino acids. Trimming shortened V by 7 bases and J by 5 bases, and 15 bases separated the two germline ends. Looked up from germline, CDR1 is SQVTM and CDR2 is ANQGSEA. CDR3 loop: CSEPSRDNNSPLHF. The CDR3 DNA follows: TGCAGCGAGCCTTCTCGGGACAATAATTCACCCCTCCACTTT.

This clonotype was detected ten times or more. The chain is built from TRBV7-2 and TRBJ2-2; the D gene is possibly TRBD2 (6 bases). The V gene's germline CDR1 is SGHTA and CDR2 FQGNSA. The V end lost 5 bases, the J end lost 2 bases, and 12 bases lay between the germline ends. The CDR3 is made up of 15 amino acids. For the CDR3, the DNA is TGTGCCAGCAGCGAGGGAGGCGGTAACACCGGGGAGCTGTTTTTT. It encodes CASSEGGGNTGELFF.

In its sample, this clonotype was seen many times. The chain recombines TRBV2 with TRBJ1-2; D is undetermined. CDR1 and CDR2 (germline): SNHLY, FYNNEI. Trimming pared 3 bases from V and 4 bases from J, leaving 21 bases between. The CDR3 is 17 amino acids. Written as DNA, the CDR3 is TGTGCCAGCAGTGACATTCCGGACGGACCCATCGGCTATGGCTACACCTTC. It translates to CASSDIPDGPIGYGYTF.

This chain connects TRBV12-3 or TRBV12-4 to TRBJ1-1; TRBD1 matches 7 bases. The CDR3 has 15 residues. V shed 5 bases and J 1 base; nucleotides not matched to a gene: 7. The CDR3 nucleotides are TGTGCCAGCAGTCTTCCCCACAGGGGGAACACTGAAGCTTTCTTT. It encodes CASSLPHRGNTEAFF.

This clonotype was seen repeatedly, ten times or more. The chain has TRBV3-1 and TRBJ2-3; tentatively, D is TRBD2 (6 bases). CDR3 length equals 15 residues. Between the trimmed V and J ends, which lost 5 bases and 2 bases, there was a span of 14 bases. Germline V lookup: CDR1 LGHDT, CDR2 YNNKEL (reference sequence). The CDR3 DNA is TGTGCCAGCAGCACTCCGGGACTTCACACAGATACGCAGTATTTT. Its protein is CASSTPGLHTDTQYF.

This clonotype was picked up many times. For the CDR3, the DNA is TGTGCCGCGAACCGGGGGGCAAACTATGGCTACACCTTC. Translated: CAANRGANYGYTF. The rearrangement joins TRBV6-2 or TRBV6-3 to TRBJ1-2; D is possibly TRBD1 (6 bases). The ends were cut back, 11 bases at V and 2 bases at J, with 15 bases in the middle. This CDR3 spans 13 amino acids. Germline loops: CDR1 MNHEY, CDR2 SVGEGT.

This clonotype has a count of ten or more. The genes are TRBV12-5 and TRBJ2-7; D perhaps matches TRBD1 (5 bases). CDR3 length: 11 amino acids. Germline CDR1 LGHNT, CDR2 FRNRAP. V was trimmed by 6 bases and J by 5 bases, leaving 8 bases between them. The CDR3 sequence: CASGWGDEQYF. CDR3 in DNA: TGTGCTAGTGGGTGGGGCGACGAGCAGTACTTC.

This clonotype was counted ten times or more. This chain uses TRBV29-1 with TRBJ1-2, with unresolved D. CDR3 length: 8 residues. Trimming took off 5 bases at V and 8 bases at J, with 3 bases between the two ends. The V gene's germline CDR1 is SQVTM and CDR2 ANQGSEA. CDR3 nucleotide sequence: TGCAGCGTTACGGGCTACACCTTC. It translates to CSVTGYTF.

The chain combines TRBV10-3 with TRBJ2-2, with 7 positions matching TRBD1. Losses at the gene ends were 10 bases for V and 5 bases for J; bases not matched to a gene: 7. This CDR3 is built from 13 residues. Germline CDR1 ENHRY, CDR2 SYGVKD. The CDR3, as DNA: TGTGCCACCCGGGACAGAAAGACCGGGGAGCTGTTTTTT. This translates into CATRDRKTGELFF.

There are a few counts of this clonotype. This chain links TRBV28 with TRBJ1-5, with D tentatively TRBD1 (5 bases). The CDR3 totals 15 residues. The V and J ends lost 2 bases and 5 bases respectively, with 13 bases between them. Germline loops: CDR1 MDHEN, CDR2 SYDVKM. The CDR3 is CASSLAVGEYQPQHF. The CDR3 DNA sequence: TGTGCCAGCAGTTTAGCCGTGGGGGAATATCAGCCCCAGCATTTT. Looking up the rest from reference TRBV28 and TRBJ1-5 gives the full variable domain: DVKVTQSSRYLVKRTGEKVFLECVQDMDHENMFWYRQDPGLGLRLIYFSYDVKMKEKGDIPEGYSVSREKKERFSLILESASTNQTSMYLCASSLAVGEYQPQHFGDGTRLSIL.

This clonotype was counted many times. This sequence joins TRBV6-6 and TRBJ2-2, with TRBD1 matching 7 bases. The germline gives CDR1 MNHNY, CDR2 SVGAGI (reference sequence). The CDR3 spans 16 residues. J gave up 0 bases and V 6 bases, and 7 bases lay outside the gene matches. The CDR3 DNA reads as TGTGCCAGCAGAGAACCGGGACAGCCGAACACCGGGGAGCTGTTTTTT. Translated, it gives CASREPGQPNTGELFF.

This clonotype counts as medium-sized. The V call is TRBV19, the J call TRBJ2-3; a weak D match, TRBD2 (6 bases). The germline V and J ends were trimmed by 0 bases and 5 bases, with 18 bases remaining between them. The CDR3 runs to 17 residues. The germline V gene has CDR1 LNHDA and CDR2 SQIVND (reference sequence). The CDR3 protein is CASSIDPRGSRVDTQYF. The CDR3 DNA is TGTGCCAGTAGTATAGACCCTCGGGGGTCTCGAGTAGATACGCAGTATTTT.

This clonotype appeared many times. The chain is built from TRBV20-1 and TRBJ1-5; 7 bases align to TRBD1. The V and J ends lost 6 bases and 1 base, in that order; junction bases with no gene match: 3. Germline CDR1 is DFQATT and CDR2 is SNEGSKA (reference sequence). The CDR3 is made up of 13 amino acids. The CDR3 coding sequence is TGCAGTGCCGCGGGACAGAGCAATCAGCCCCAGCATTTT. This encodes CSAAGQSNQPQHF.

The chain is built from TRBV29-1 and TRBJ2-5, with a weak D call TRBD1 (5 bases). This CDR3 is 12 amino acids long. Germline assignment: CDR1 SQVTM and CDR2 ANQGSEA. Deletions cut 4 bases from V and 5 bases from J, with 11 bases between. CDR3 amino acids: CSVVQGSETQYF. Here the CDR3 DNA reads TGCAGCGTTGTTCAGGGTAGCGAGACCCAGTACTTC.

This clonotype was observed at least ten times. V and J are TRBV18 and TRBJ2-3, with D uncertain. CDR1 KGHSH and CDR2 LQKENI come from the germline V gene. V lost 3 bases to trimming and J lost 0 bases, with 10 bases between them. The CDR3 loop spans 15 amino acids. CDR3: CASSPVGSSTDTQYF. CDR3 in DNA: TGTGCCAGCTCACCGGTCGGATCTAGCACAGATACGCAGTATTTT.

This clonotype was seen ten or more times. The gene calls are TRBV29-1 and TRBJ1-1; D remains ambiguous. The CDR3 contains 13 residues. Germline loops: CDR1 SQVTM, CDR2 ANQGSEA. The V gene lost 4 bases and the J gene lost 1 base, with 10 bases spanning the gap. This CDR3 is CSVAGPKNTEAFF. In DNA form, the CDR3 reads TGCAGCGTTGCCGGACCGAAGAACACTGAAGCTTTCTTT.

This clonotype was recorded many times. The chain combines TRBV10-3 with TRBJ1-1; D may be TRBD1 (6 bases). This CDR3 has 14 amino acids. Trimming took 5 bases from V and 4 from J, leaving 14 bases between them. CDR1 and CDR2 (germline): ENHRY, SYGVKD. CDR3 coding DNA: TGTGCCATCAGTCCACAGGGCGGGATCACTGAAGCTTTCTTT. It codes for CAISPQGGITEAFF.

The chain uses TRBV28 and TRBJ2-3; D tentatively reads TRBD1 or TRBD2 (5 bases each). The CDR3 extends over 18 amino acids. Looked up from germline, CDR1 is MDHEN and CDR2 is SYDVKM. V was shortened by 5 bases and J by 4 bases, with 25 bases between the two germline ends. CDR3 sequence (DNA): TGTGCCAGCAGTAAAATCGTCTTGGGGACCTCACCATCAGATACGCAGTATTTT. Translated: CASSKIVLGTSPSDTQYF.

The V gene is TRBV28, the J gene TRBJ1-2; D uncertain. V was pared by 2 bases and J by 8 bases, with 18 bases between. This CDR3 has 15 amino acids. The germline V gene encodes CDR1 MDHEN and CDR2 SYDVKM. CDR3 region: CASSLSEEGWEGYTF. CDR3 sequence (DNA): TGTGCCAGCAGTTTAAGTGAAGAGGGCTGGGAAGGCTACACCTTC.

This clonotype was recorded many times. The rearrangement links TRBV29-1 to TRBJ2-3; 12 bases map to TRBD2. Per germline, CDR1 SQVTM and CDR2 ANQGSEA. V gave up 6 bases and J gave up 3 bases; unmatched junction bases: 4. CDR3 size: 14 residues. The CDR3: CSVASGGATDTQYF. CDR3 sequence (DNA): TGCAGCGTGGCTAGCGGGGGGGCAACAGATACGCAGTATTTT.

This clonotype was picked up many times. The chain uses TRBV27 and TRBJ2-5, with D perhaps TRBD2 (7 bases). Germline lookup yields CDR1 MNHEY and CDR2 SMNVEV (reference sequence). This CDR3 region has 16 residues. V shed 2 bases and J shed 5 bases, with 18 bases lying between them. CDR3 nucleotide sequence: TGTGCCAGCAGTTTAGGGGGGGGGCGCGTTCGGGAGACCCAGTACTTC. Protein product: CASSLGGGRVRETQYF.

This clonotype was recorded many times. The chain recombines TRBV7-9 with TRBJ2-1, with 8 bases identical to TRBD1. Germline V gives CDR1 SEHNR, CDR2 FQNEAQ (reference sequence). J lost 3 bases, V lost 5 bases, and 6 bases had no gene match. This CDR3 has 15 residues. The CDR3 spells CASSHPTGVYNEQFF. CDR3 DNA: TGTGCCAGCAGCCATCCGACAGGGGTCTACAATGAGCAGTTCTTC.

This clonotype was counted at least ten times. The chain couples TRBV7-9 to TRBJ1-5; D uncertain. V lost 4 bases and J 9 bases, leaving 22 bases between the germline ends. CDR1 and CDR2 from the germline V gene are SEHNR and FQNEAQ (reference sequence). This CDR3 is built from 16 residues. CDR3 sequence: CASSSSSDGLGGPQHF. CDR3 DNA sequence: TGTGCCAGCAGCTCCTCCTCAGACGGGCTAGGAGGGCCCCAGCATTTT.

This clonotype was seen repeatedly, ten times or more. V gene TRBV18 combines with J gene TRBJ2-1; 8 nucleotides match TRBD1. This CDR3 comprises 12 residues. From germline, CDR1 is KGHSH and CDR2 LQKENI. Germline trimming cut 3 bases from V and 9 bases from J; bases unmatched to any gene: 1. The CDR3 DNA reads as TGTGCCAGCTCACCTGACAGGGGTGAGCAGTTCTTC. Protein: CASSPDRGEQFF.

This clonotype was detected ten times or more. The chain links TRBV12-3 or TRBV12-4 to TRBJ1-1, with a possible D match to TRBD1 (6 bases). V was cut by 6 bases and J by 6 bases, with 11 bases left in between. This CDR3 contains 12 residues. In DNA form, the CDR3 reads TGTGCCAGCAGCGGACAGCCATCTGAAGCTTTCTTT. It translates to CASSGQPSEAFF.

V gene TRBV7-2 combines with J gene TRBJ2-3, with a tentative D call TRBD2 (5 bases). V was clipped by 1 base and J by 3 bases, with 17 bases between them. CDR3 size: 17 residues. Germline CDR1 reads SGHTA; CDR2 reads FQGNSA. CDR3 residues: CASSLDPIAGETDTQYF. The CDR3 bases are TGTGCCAGCAGCTTAGATCCCATAGCTGGGGAGACAGATACGCAGTATTTT.

The chain has TRBV14 and TRBJ2-5; D may be TRBD1 or TRBD2 (5 bases each). The ends were cut back, 4 bases at V and 7 bases at J, with 13 bases in the middle. The germline V gene encodes CDR1 SGHDN and CDR2 FVKESK. The CDR3 has 13 amino acids. The CDR3 sequence: CASSPGTGGTQYF. The CDR3 DNA reads TGTGCCAGCAGCCCAGGGACGGGCGGGACCCAGTACTTC.

This clonotype was observed many times. The CDR3 loop is CSVEDPLGGIVPTQYF. DNA for the CDR3: TGCAGCGTTGAAGATCCCTTGGGCGGGATCGTCCCAACGCAGTATTTT. The chain is built from TRBV29-1 and TRBJ2-3, with D perhaps TRBD2 (6 bases). Germline V CDR1 and CDR2: SQVTM, ANQGSEA. V lost 0 bases and J 9 bases, leaving 22 bases between the germline ends. This CDR3 comprises 16 residues.

This clonotype was seen many times. The chain carries TRBV12-3 or TRBV12-4 and TRBJ2-7; TRBD1 is a possible D gene (5 bases). Trimming cost V 3 bases and J 5 bases, with 11 bases left between them. The CDR3 consists of 13 residues. For the CDR3, the DNA is TGTGCCAGCAGTTTTTTACAGGTTGACGAGCAGTACTTC. Translation gives CASSFLQVDEQYF.

This clonotype was observed many times. One end of the junction fails to match germline, which may point to a read error. The rearrangement links TRBV11-2 to TRBJ1-1, with 8 bases identical to TRBD1. This CDR3 contains 15 residues. The V gene's germline CDR1 is SGHAT and CDR2 FQNNGV. The CDR3: CASSLGDRRSTEVFF. Here the CDR3 DNA reads TGTGCCAGCAGCTTAGGGGACAGGAGAAGCACTGAAGTTTTCTTT.

This clonotype has more than one count but fewer than ten. The chain combines TRBV29-1 with TRBJ1-2, with D perhaps TRBD1 (6 bases). Germline CDR1 SQVTM, CDR2 ANQGSEA. The V and J ends lost 5 bases and 1 base respectively, with 14 bases between them. The CDR3 covers 14 residues. CDR3 nucleotide sequence: TGCAGCGTTACGGGGGCGCCTTTTAACTATGGCTACACCTTC. It translates to CSVTGAPFNYGYTF.